This T cell receptor (beta chain) was profiled in a study of shared clonotypes between healthy human individuals. Only in-frame clones appear in the TCRdb table, and some are missing; sequencing was by immunoSEQ multiplex PCR. The sample includes approximately 1.4 million clones, 95% to 99% of them seen just once. The V gene's germline CDR1 is SGHDT and CDR2 YYEEEE. The V and J ends lost 0 bases and 1 base respectively, with 8 bases between them. This CDR3 is built from 14 residues. The sample comprised naive CD4+ T cells sorted from blood. Documented subset: CD45RA+ positively selected. The J gene is TRBJ2-7, the V gene TRBV5-6; the D is unclear. The TCR was taken from a man aged 25-45 years in good health. Here the CDR3 reads CASSLVINSYEQYF. Here the CDR3 DNA reads TGTGCCAGCAGCTTGGTCATTAATTCCTACGAGCAGTACTTC.